These 18 T cell receptor beta chains came from one sample sequenced in a study of cytomegalovirus exposure and HLA in healthy donors. Primers: 60 Vbeta forward and 13 Jbeta reverse. Repertoires were generated with immunoSEQ multiplex PCR, while TCRdb's copy carries only in-frame clones and drops some. The sample contains fewer than 95,000 clones, 75% to 90% of which appear only once. Sequencing was carried out using PBMCs. The receptor source for this set is a man aged 35-49 years in good health and CMV-seropositive.

The genes are TRBV2 and TRBJ1-5, with no clear D. The CDR3 covers 14 residues. V gave up 5 bases and J gave up 3 bases, with 11 bases separating them. Germline values: CDR1 SNHLY, CDR2 FYNNEI. DNA for the CDR3: TGTGCCAGCAGTATAGACATTCTCAATCAGCCCCAGCATTTT. Residues: CASSIDILNQPQHF.

In this sample, this clone turned up a few times. The chain is built from TRBV7-8 and TRBJ2-5; 16 bases match TRBD2. From germline, CDR1 is SGHVS and CDR2 FQNEAQ. The length of the CDR3 is 16 residues. V dropped 5 bases and J dropped 7; count of bases not matched to a gene: 7. The CDR3 region is CASSPVGTSGRGTQYF. The DNA for the CDR3 is TGTGCCAGCAGCCCCGTAGGGACTAGCGGGAGGGGGACCCAGTACTTC.

This rearrangement joins TRBV4-2 to TRBJ2-3; D remains unclear. The germline V gene has CDR1 LGHNA and CDR2 YNFKEQ. V lost 4 bases and J 1 base, leaving 18 bases between the germline ends. This CDR3 is built from 17 residues. CDR3: CASSPDIGFGGTDTQYF. As DNA, the CDR3 is TGTGCCAGCAGCCCCGATATCGGGTTCGGTGGCACAGATACGCAGTATTTT.

The chain is built from TRBV5-4 and TRBJ2-5; TRBD2 agrees at 9 bases. The CDR3 contains 16 residues. Germline CDR1 SGHNT, CDR2 YYREEE (reference sequence). V shed 3 bases, J shed 2 bases, and the junction held 8 bases outside the gene matches. The CDR3 here is CASSSRGSGRQETQYF. Here the CDR3 DNA reads TGTGCCAGCAGCTCCCGGGGTAGCGGGAGACAAGAGACCCAGTACTTC.

The CDR3 loop is CASSESVGQSNTEAFF. DNA for the CDR3: TGCGCCAGCAGTGAGTCGGTGGGACAGTCGAACACTGAAGCTTTCTTT. J is TRBJ1-1 and V is TRBV10-1; 7 bases are shared with TRBD1. The V segment lost 0 bases and the J segment 1 base; nucleotides outside the gene matches: 5. This CDR3 has 16 amino acids. Germline CDR1 WNHNN, CDR2 SYGVQD (reference sequence).

The chain joins TRBV5-1 to TRBJ2-5, with 7 nucleotides matching TRBD2. J gave up 5 bases and V 4 bases, and 5 bases lay outside the gene matches. Germline values: CDR1 SGHRS, CDR2 YFSETQ. The CDR3 consists of 13 residues. The CDR3 DNA sequence: TGCGCCAGCAGCCCGGGGGGTGAGGAGACCCAGTACTTC. The encoded protein is CASSPGGEETQYF.

CDR3 amino acids: CASGRTGNSNQPQHF. CDR3 DNA: TGTGCCAGCGGTAGGACTGGTAATAGCAATCAGCCCCAGCATTTT. V gene TRBV6-6 combines with J gene TRBJ1-5; the D is unclear. Germline CDR1 reads MNHNY; CDR2 reads SVGAGI (reference sequence). Between the trimmed V and J ends, which lost 8 bases and 0 bases, there was a span of 14 bases. This CDR3 has 15 amino acids.

The V gene is TRBV5-1, the J gene TRBJ2-1; D unclear. V gave up 3 bases and J gave up 4 bases, with 11 bases separating them. CDR3 length: 14 amino acids. Germline assignment: CDR1 SGHRS and CDR2 YFSETQ. As DNA, the CDR3 is TGCGCCAGCAGCTCTCTATCCCTATACAATGAGCAGTTCTTC. It specifies CASSSLSLYNEQFF.

This clone was observed once. The junction shows a germline mismatch at one end, possibly a read error. The chain combines TRBV7-9 with TRBJ1-2, with D unclear. The CDR3 is 16 amino acids. Per germline, CDR1 SEHNR and CDR2 FQNEAQ (reference sequence). The DNA for the CDR3 is TGTTCCAGCGTCGGTCTGGGCCTCACCGCTAACTATGGCTACACCTTC. Translated: CSSVGLGLTANYGYTF.

The V gene is TRBV9, the J gene TRBJ2-1; 9 bases agree with TRBD2. The CDR3 sequence is 18 residues long. V shed 4 bases, J shed 0 bases, and the junction held 11 bases outside the gene matches. CDR1 SGDLS and CDR2 YYNGEE come from the germline V gene. The CDR3 coding sequence is TGTGCCAGCAGCCCCGTAGCGGGGGCTTCAAGCTCCTACAATGAGCAGTTCTTC. Translating gives CASSPVAGASSSYNEQFF.

The rearrangement links TRBV2 to TRBJ1-2; TRBD1 is a possible D gene (6 bases). The CDR3 is 14 residues long. Germline V CDR1 and CDR2: SNHLY, FYNNEI. The V and J ends lost 2 bases and 2 bases respectively, with 9 bases between them. The CDR3 protein is CASSERQGNYGYTF. The CDR3 bases are TGTGCCAGCAGTGAAAGGCAGGGGAACTATGGCTACACCTTC.

The genes are TRBV11-3 and TRBJ2-7, with 9 nucleotides matching TRBD1. The CDR3 totals 14 residues. In germline, CDR1 is SGHNT, CDR2 YENEEA. Trimming removed 5 bases from V and 3 bases from J; junction bases left unmatched: 5. The DNA of the CDR3 is TGTGCCAGCAGCCCTCTGGGACAGGGCTACGAGCAGTACTTC. Encoded protein: CASSPLGQGYEQYF.

This clone was detected only a few times. The V and J genes are TRBV29-1 and TRBJ1-1, with D perhaps TRBD1 (6 bases). CDR3 length: 12 residues. Trimming left V 7 bases short and J 1 base short, with 10 bases between. Germline V gene data show CDR1 as SQVTM and CDR2 as ANQGSEA. CDR3 residues: CSGLDRNTEAFF. The CDR3 DNA follows: TGCAGCGGCCTGGACAGGAACACTGAAGCTTTCTTT. Using reference TRBV29-1 and TRBJ1-1 for the parts outside the CDR3, the full variable domain is SAVISQKPSRDICQRGTSLTIQCQVDSQVTMMFWYRQQPGQSLTLIATANQGSEATYESGFVIDKFPISRPNLTFSTLTVSNMSPEDSSIYLCSGLDRNTEAFFGQGTRLTVV.

V and J are TRBV2 and TRBJ2-3; the match to TRBD2 covers 9 bases. The trim removed 5 bases at V and 6 bases at J, leaving 9 bases unmatched. Germline values: CDR1 SNHLY, CDR2 FYNNEI. The CDR3 has 15 amino acids. The CDR3 here is CASSSLAGYADTQYF. The CDR3 DNA is TGTGCCAGCAGTAGCCTAGCGGGGTACGCCGATACGCAGTATTTT.

The chain has TRBV19 and TRBJ2-1; possible D gene TRBD2, 6 bases. Trimming stripped 7 bases from V and 5 bases from J, with 18 bases between. Germline CDR1 is LNHDA and CDR2 is SQIVND (reference sequence). CDR3 length: 15 amino acids. CDR3 in DNA: TGTGCCAGTACCACACACCGCGGGACGAACAATGAGCAGTTCTTC. Translating gives CASTTHRGTNNEQFF.

The V gene is TRBV14, the J gene TRBJ2-7, with D possibly matching TRBD1 (6 bases). Germline lookup yields CDR1 SGHDN and CDR2 FVKESK. The V and J ends lost 4 bases and 0 bases respectively, with 13 bases between them. The CDR3 runs to 15 residues. The CDR3 nucleotides read TGTGCCAGCAGCCCTCTGGGGGCGAACTCCTACGAGCAGTACTTC. Amino acids: CASSPLGANSYEQYF.

The CDR3 DNA reads as TGCGCCAGCAGCACGTCGGTAGGGAGCTCCTACGAGCAGTACTTC. Translated, it gives CASSTSVGSSYEQYF. This chain uses TRBV5-1 with TRBJ2-7; the D gene is possibly TRBD2 (5 bases). V was shortened by 4 bases and J by 0 bases, with 14 bases between the two germline ends. CDR1 is SGHRS, CDR2 YFSETQ, per germline. CDR3 length equals 15 residues.

This clone was seen just once. This chain joins TRBV6-1 and TRBJ1-1, with a possible D match to TRBD1 (5 bases). This CDR3 comprises 14 residues. Germline V gene lookup returns CDR1 MNHNS and CDR2 SASEGT. Trimming pared 8 bases from V and 1 base from J, leaving 14 bases between. The CDR3: CASCTGTANTEAFF. CDR3 coding DNA: TGTGCCAGCTGCACCGGGACTGCGAACACTGAAGCTTTCTTT.